The 10 T cell receptor beta chains given below trace back to one sample, sequenced in a study of shared clonotypes between healthy human individuals. Profiled with immunoSEQ multiplex PCR; TCRdb holds only in-frame clones, not every one. Counted here are a few hundred thousand clones, around 76% occurring once; the ten biggest clones make up around 12%. The specimen was PBMCs. The receptor set was obtained from a woman aged 35 to 49 in good health. Some clones in this sample may be carry-over from other donors' samples.

V gene TRBV5-1 combines with J gene TRBJ1-3; tentative D call: TRBD1 (6 bases). This CDR3 has 16 residues. CDR1 is SGHRS and CDR2 is YFSETQ in the germline V gene. V lost 5 bases and J lost 0, with 15 bases in between. The CDR3 nucleotides read TGCGCCAGCAGGACGGATTCGGACAGCTCTGGAAACACCATATATTTT. It specifies CASRTDSDSSGNTIYF. The full variable domain, in which reference TRBV5-1 and TRBJ1-3 provide the parts outside the CDR3, is KAGVTQTPRYLIKTRGQQVTLSCSPISGHRSVSWYQQTPGQGLQFLFEYFSETQRNKGNFPGRFSGRQFSNSRSEMNVSTLELGDSALYLCASRTDSDSSGNTIYFGEGSWLTVV.

The V and J genes are TRBV23-1 and TRBJ1-2; D is unclear. TRBV23-1 is an ORF, with its function uncertain. This CDR3 spans 15 amino acids. Trimming stripped 3 bases from V and 7 bases from J, with 18 bases between. In DNA, the CDR3 is TGCGCCAGCAGTCACAAACCCCCAGGCTCTTGTGGCTACACCTTC. This encodes CASSHKPPGSCGYTF.

The chain couples TRBV28 to TRBJ2-7; 9 nucleotides align to TRBD2. Germline assignment: CDR1 MDHEN and CDR2 SYDVKM. After removal of 4 bases from V and 1 base from J, the junction contained 5 bases not matched to a gene. The CDR3 spans 15 residues. The CDR3 loop is CASSSLSGRSYEQYF. The CDR3 nucleotides read TGTGCCAGCAGTTCCCTAAGCGGGAGGTCCTACGAGCAGTACTTC.

The chain couples TRBV7-3 to TRBJ2-1; 7 bases match TRBD1. The V segment lost 4 bases and the J segment 7 bases; nucleotides outside the gene matches: 1. Germline V gene data show CDR1 as SGHTA and CDR2 as FQGTGA. The CDR3 extends over 12 amino acids. The CDR3: CASSSTGNEQFF. The CDR3, as DNA: TGTGCCAGCAGCTCGACAGGGAATGAGCAGTTCTTC.

V is TRBV2 and J is TRBJ1-1; D is possibly TRBD1 (5 bases). Trimming left V 3 bases short and J 4 bases short, with 24 bases between. The CDR3 is 18 residues long. Per germline, CDR1 SNHLY and CDR2 FYNNEI. In DNA, the CDR3 is TGTGCCAGCAGTGAGATGGTTGGGCTGAACCAAAGGGGCACTGAAGCTTTCTTT. Protein product: CASSEMVGLNQRGTEAFF. Full variable domain (missing parts from reference TRBV2 and TRBJ1-1): EPEVTQTPSHQVTQMGQEVILRCVPISNHLYFYWYRQILGQKVEFLVSFYNNEISEKSEIFDDQFSVERPDGSNFTLKIRSTKLEDSAMYFCASSEMVGLNQRGTEAFFGQGTRLTVV.

The table lists this clone with a count of one. J is TRBJ1-1 and V is TRBV5-1; D is possibly TRBD1 (6 bases). The germline V and J ends were trimmed by 0 bases and 8 bases, with 11 bases remaining between them. The CDR3 covers 13 residues. Germline-derived CDR1 and CDR2 are SGHRS and YFSETQ. DNA for the CDR3: TGCGCCAGCAGCTTGGGGCAGGGGAAAGAAGCTTTCTTT. This codes for CASSLGQGKEAFF. Full variable domain (remainder filled in from reference TRBV5-1 and TRBJ1-1): KAGVTQTPRYLIKTRGQQVTLSCSPISGHRSVSWYQQTPGQGLQFLFEYFSETQRNKGNFPGRFSGRQFSNSRSEMNVSTLELGDSALYLCASSLGQGKEAFFGQGTRLTVV.

The chain recombines TRBV7-9 with TRBJ2-7; D is uncertain. The CDR3 consists of 12 residues. Germline values: CDR1 SEHNR, CDR2 FQNEAQ (reference sequence). With 5 bases removed from V and 3 bases from J, the gap between germline ends came to 8 bases. The CDR3 loop reads CASSLFNYEQYF. The CDR3 nucleotides read TGTGCCAGCAGCCTTTTTAACTACGAGCAGTACTTC.

V and J are TRBV5-4 and TRBJ2-3; maybe TRBD1 (5 bases). The CDR3 runs 13 residues. Germline CDR1 is SGHNT and CDR2 is YYREEE (reference sequence). The germline V and J ends were trimmed by 2 bases and 5 bases, with 9 bases remaining between them. CDR3 DNA: TGTGCCAGCAGCTTTCAAGGGGAAGATACGCAGTATTTT. Encoded protein: CASSFQGEDTQYF.

The chain combines TRBV5-4 with TRBJ2-7; D gene uncertain. V was shortened by 8 bases and J by 0 bases, with 12 bases between the two germline ends. This CDR3 contains 13 residues. Germline V lookup: CDR1 SGHNT, CDR2 YYREEE (reference sequence). CDR3 region: CASRYQSSYEQYF. The CDR3 DNA reads TGTGCCAGTAGATACCAAAGCTCCTACGAGCAGTACTTC.

This clone showed up many times. The sample has other DNA sequences that encode this CDR3 too. The V gene is TRBV6-4, the J gene TRBJ2-3; 10 bases are a match to TRBD2. CDR3 length equals 15 residues. Germline lookup yields CDR1 MRHNA and CDR2 SNTAGT. The V segment lost 2 bases and the J segment 2 bases; nucleotides outside the gene matches: 1. Here the CDR3 DNA reads TGTGCCAGCAGTGACAGCGGGAGGGCCACAGATACGCAGTATTTT. Translated, it gives CASSDSGRATDTQYF.